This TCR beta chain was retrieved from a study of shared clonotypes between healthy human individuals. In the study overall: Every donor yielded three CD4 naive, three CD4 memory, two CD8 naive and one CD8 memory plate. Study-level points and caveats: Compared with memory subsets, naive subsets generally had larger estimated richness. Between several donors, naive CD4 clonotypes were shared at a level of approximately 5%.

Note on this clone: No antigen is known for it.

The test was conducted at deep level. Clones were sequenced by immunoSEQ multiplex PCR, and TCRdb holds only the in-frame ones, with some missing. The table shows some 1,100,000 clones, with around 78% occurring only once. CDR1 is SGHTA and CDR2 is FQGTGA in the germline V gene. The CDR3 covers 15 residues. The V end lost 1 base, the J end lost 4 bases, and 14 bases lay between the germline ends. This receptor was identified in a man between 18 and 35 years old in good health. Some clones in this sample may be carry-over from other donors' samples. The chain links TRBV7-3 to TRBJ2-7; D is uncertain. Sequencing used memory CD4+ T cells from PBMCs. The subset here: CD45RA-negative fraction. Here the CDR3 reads CASSLRPAPPYEQYF. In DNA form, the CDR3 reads TGTGCCAGCAGCTTAAGACCCGCACCTCCTTACGAGCAGTACTTC.